Below are 32 T cell receptor beta chains sequenced from a single sample in a study of OX40 agonist ivuxolimab in advanced cancers. Profiling relied on immunoSEQ multiplex PCR, and the TCRdb table lists in-frame clones only, not all of them. In the table there are roughly 90,000 clones, about 90% of which are singletons. The source was CD4+ or CD8+ T cells sorted from blood, collected in a trial of the OX40 agonist ivuxolimab. These receptor sequences come from an adult with an advanced solid tumor such as melanoma, head and neck, liver or kidney cancer.

This sequence joins TRBV30 and TRBJ2-7, with a possible D match to TRBD1 (6 bases). V was pared by 3 bases and J by 3 bases, with 12 bases between. CDR3 length: 13 amino acids. Per the germline V gene, CDR1 is GTSNPN and CDR2 is SVGIG (reference sequence). The CDR3: CAWSRDINYEQYF. For the CDR3, the DNA is TGTGCCTGGAGCAGGGACATCAACTACGAGCAGTACTTC. Full variable domain (remainder filled in from reference TRBV30 and TRBJ2-7): SQTIHQWPATLVQPVGSPLSLECTVEGTSNPNLYWYRQAAGRGLQLLFYSVGIGQISSEVPQNLSASRPQDRQFILSSKKLLLSDSGFYLCAWSRDINYEQYFGPGTRLTVT.

This clone was detected once. The chain joins TRBV6-5 to TRBJ2-5; no definite D call. CDR3 length: 11 amino acids. The V gene lost 5 bases and the J gene lost 2 bases, with 3 bases spanning the gap. Germline V gives CDR1 MNHEY, CDR2 SVGAGI. The CDR3 coding sequence is TGTGCCAGCAGTAAACAAGAGACCCAGTACTTC. Its translation: CASSKQETQYF.

This chain joins TRBV14 and TRBJ1-1; D uncertain. The CDR3 contains 13 residues. The germline V gene has CDR1 SGHDN and CDR2 FVKESK. Trimming pared 3 bases from V and 6 bases from J, leaving 11 bases between. The CDR3 DNA reads as TGTGCCAGCAGCCAGCTTAACTACGCTGAAGCTTTCTTT. It codes for CASSQLNYAEAFF. Full variable domain (rest looked up from reference TRBV14 and TRBJ1-1): EAGVTQFPSHSVIEKGQTVTLRCDPISGHDNLYWYRRVMGKEIKFLLHFVKESKQDESGMPNNRFLAERTGGTYSTLKVQPAELEDSGVYFCASSQLNYAEAFFGQGTRLTVV.

The rearrangement joins TRBV7-9 to TRBJ2-3; TRBD1 is a possible D gene (6 bases). The V end lost 5 bases, the J end lost 2 bases, and 17 bases lay between the germline ends. The CDR3 extends over 16 amino acids. CDR1 SEHNR and CDR2 FQNEAQ come from the germline V gene (reference sequence). The CDR3 loop reads CASSPESGDYTDTQYF. The CDR3, as DNA: TGTGCCAGCAGCCCCGAATCAGGGGATTACACAGATACGCAGTATTTT.

The gene calls are TRBV29-1 and TRBJ2-3; possible D gene TRBD2, 6 bases. The ends were cut back, 3 bases at V and 6 bases at J, with 10 bases in the middle. Germline V gene sequence: CDR1 SQVTM, CDR2 ANQGSEA. The CDR3 has 12 amino acids. CDR3 bases: TGCAGCGTTGATAATGGAGGGGATACGCAGTATTTT. Its translation: CSVDNGGDTQYF.

V gene TRBV27 combines with J gene TRBJ1-4; D is uncertain. Trimming took off 9 bases at V and 8 bases at J, with 19 bases between the two ends. Per germline, CDR1 MNHEY and CDR2 SMNVEV (reference sequence). This CDR3 is 14 amino acids long. CDR3 nucleotides: TGTGCCAGTTCGAAGGCCATCGTCAAGGAAAAACTGTTTTTT. It codes for CASSKAIVKEKLFF.

J is TRBJ2-4 and V is TRBV5-1; 7 bases are a match to TRBD2. In germline, CDR1 is SGHRS, CDR2 YFSETQ. J lost 4 bases, V lost 5 bases, and 6 bases had no gene match. The CDR3 sequence is 14 residues long. CDR3 amino acids: CASRSTSLKNIQYF. CDR3 sequence (DNA): TGCGCCAGCAGGTCGACTAGCCTTAAAAACATTCAGTACTTC.

This chain uses TRBV7-3 with TRBJ2-5; TRBD2 matches 10 bases. Looked up from germline, CDR1 is SGHTA and CDR2 is FQGTGA. Trimming removed 5 bases from V and 5 bases from J; junction bases left unmatched: 8. The CDR3 sequence is 15 residues long. The CDR3 nucleotides are TGTGCCAGCAGCGCCCTAGCGGGAGACCGGGAGACCCAGTACTTC. It yields the protein CASSALAGDRETQYF.

The chain combines TRBV2 with TRBJ2-1; maybe TRBD2 (6 bases). V lost 7 bases to trimming and J lost 4 bases, with 23 bases between them. Per germline, CDR1 SNHLY and CDR2 FYNNEI. This CDR3 comprises 17 residues. DNA of the CDR3: TGTGCCAGCACCCGAAACGGCCTAGCGACGGGGTACAATGAGCAGTTCTTC. Protein: CASTRNGLATGYNEQFF. Full variable domain (outside the CDR3, taken from reference TRBV2 and TRBJ2-1): EPEVTQTPSHQVTQMGQEVILRCVPISNHLYFYWYRQILGQKVEFLVSFYNNEISEKSEIFDDQFSVERPDGSNFTLKIRSTKLEDSAMYFCASTRNGLATGYNEQFFGPGTRLTVL.

The J gene is TRBJ1-1, the V gene TRBV27; D unclear. The CDR3 totals 13 residues. Trimming took off 8 bases at V and 0 bases at J, with 10 bases between the two ends. Germline values: CDR1 MNHEY, CDR2 SMNVEV (reference sequence). CDR3 protein: CASGPRMNTEAFF. CDR3 DNA sequence: TGTGCCAGCGGTCCGAGGATGAACACTGAAGCTTTCTTT.

The CDR3 region is CASSVPGELFF. CDR3 nucleotides: TGTGCCAGCAGCGTACCCGGGGAGCTGTTTTTT. The J gene is TRBJ2-2, the V gene TRBV9; D uncertain. The CDR3 sequence is 11 residues long. V lost 1 base to trimming and J lost 6 bases, with 1 base between them. Germline-derived CDR1 and CDR2 are SGDLS and YYNGEE.

V usage is TRBV28 and J usage is TRBJ2-7, with D perhaps TRBD1 or TRBD2 (5 bases each). The CDR3 is 19 residues long. The germline V gene has CDR1 MDHEN and CDR2 SYDVKM. Trimming took 7 bases from V and 0 from J, leaving 28 bases between them. CDR3 sequence: CASNSLRDPRTYTSYEQYF. CDR3 nucleotides: TGTGCCAGCAACTCCCTCCGGGACCCCAGAACTTACACCTCCTACGAGCAGTACTTC.

The genes are TRBV18 and TRBJ1-2; D gene uncertain. V dropped 1 base and J dropped 1 base, with 4 bases sitting between them. The germline V gene has CDR1 KGHSH and CDR2 LQKENI. The CDR3 contains 13 residues. The CDR3 DNA follows: TGTGCCAGCTCACCACGGAATAACTATGGCTACACCTTC. Residues: CASSPRNNYGYTF.

The chain uses TRBV5-1 and TRBJ1-1; TRBD1 might be the D (5 bases). The germline V gene has CDR1 SGHRS and CDR2 YFSETQ. Trimming removed 3 bases from V and 1 base from J, with 13 bases in between. The CDR3 loop spans 15 amino acids. CDR3 sequence: CASSSTGTANTEAFF. Here the CDR3 DNA reads TGCGCCAGCAGCTCTACCGGGACGGCGAACACTGAAGCTTTCTTT.

The CDR3 nucleotides are TGTGCCACCAAGCCGACAGGTCTGGATGAAAAACTGTTTTTT. Its protein is CATKPTGLDEKLFF. The genes are TRBV7-6 and TRBJ1-4, with D possibly being TRBD1 (6 bases). Germline-derived CDR1 and CDR2 are SGHVS and FNYEAQ. The germline V and J ends were trimmed by 10 bases and 6 bases, with 18 bases remaining between them. The CDR3 extends over 14 amino acids.

The rearrangement joins TRBV2 to TRBJ2-4, with a tentative D call TRBD1 (6 bases). The CDR3 totals 15 residues. The germline CDR1 and CDR2 sequences are SNHLY and FYNNEI. V was cut by 4 bases and J by 8 bases, with 18 bases left in between. The DNA of the CDR3 is TGTGCCAGCAGTGGTTTGGAAGGGGGTTCGGACATTCAGTACTTC. Translated: CASSGLEGGSDIQYF.

The gene calls are TRBV2 and TRBJ2-7, with D possibly being TRBD1 (6 bases). Germline values: CDR1 SNHLY, CDR2 FYNNEI. The V and J ends lost 7 bases and 3 bases respectively, with 10 bases between them. This CDR3 has 12 residues. The CDR3 is CASKDRIYEQYF. The CDR3 region has the DNA TGTGCCAGCAAGGACAGAATCTACGAGCAGTACTTC. The entire variable domain, with the rest obtained from reference TRBV2 and TRBJ2-7, is as follows: EPEVTQTPSHQVTQMGQEVILRCVPISNHLYFYWYRQILGQKVEFLVSFYNNEISEKSEIFDDQFSVERPDGSNFTLKIRSTKLEDSAMYFCASKDRIYEQYFGPGTRLTVT.

The chain has TRBV4-1 and TRBJ2-7, with 8 bases identical to TRBD2. With 6 bases clipped from V and 3 bases from J, the junction kept 4 bases outside the gene matches. CDR1 is MGHRA, CDR2 YSYEKL, per germline. There are 13 residues in the CDR3. CDR3 DNA: TGCGCCAGCAGGGACGGGACTAGCTACGAGCAGTACTTC. It is translated as CASRDGTSYEQYF.

The chain combines TRBV7-6 with TRBJ1-5; D gene unclear. Trimming removed 1 base at V and 2 bases at J, with 6 bases between. From germline, CDR1 is SGHVS and CDR2 FNYEAQ. There are 14 residues in the CDR3. DNA of the CDR3: TGTGCCAGCAGCTTAGACAGTGGCAATCAGCCCCAGCATTTT. Residues: CASSLDSGNQPQHF.

The chain carries TRBV7-9 and TRBJ2-2; either TRBD1 or TRBD2 may fit D (6 bases each). Germline V CDR1 and CDR2: SEHNR, FQNEAQ (reference sequence). The CDR3 totals 16 residues. V was shortened by 5 bases and J by 3 bases, with 16 bases between the two germline ends. CDR3 nucleotides: TGTGCCAGCAGCCCGTCCCCCGGGGGCCACACCGGGGAGCTGTTTTTT. As protein: CASSPSPGGHTGELFF. Variable domain in full (rest from reference TRBV7-9 and TRBJ2-2): DTGVSQNPRHKITKRGQNVTFRCDPISEHNRLYWYRQTLGQGPEFLTYFQNEAQLEKSRLLSDRFSAERPKGSFSTLEIQRTEQGDSAMYLCASSPSPGGHTGELFFGEGSRLTVL.

This CDR3 is CAISDPGREQYF. CDR3 in DNA: TGTGCCATCAGTGACCCGGGCCGCGAGCAGTACTTC. This sequence joins TRBV10-3 and TRBJ2-7, with D unresolved. The germline gives CDR1 ENHRY, CDR2 SYGVKD. Trimming took off 3 bases at V and 6 bases at J, with 9 bases between the two ends. The CDR3 loop spans 12 amino acids.

The rearrangement joins TRBV5-1 to TRBJ2-7; D remains ambiguous. Trimming cost V 0 bases and J 2 bases, with 9 bases left between them. Germline V CDR1 and CDR2: SGHRS, YFSETQ. There are 14 residues in the CDR3. CDR3 region: CASSLGGAPYEQYF. CDR3 coding DNA: TGCGCCAGCAGCTTGGGAGGCGCGCCCTACGAGCAGTACTTC.

CDR3 DNA: TGTGCCAGCAGTATTCCGGGACAGGGAGGAGGGGACTACGAGCAGTACTTC. Translated, it gives CASSIPGQGGGDYEQYF. This chain links TRBV28 with TRBJ2-7, with 9 bases that match TRBD1. Looked up from germline, CDR1 is MDHEN and CDR2 is SYDVKM. The CDR3 is 17 amino acids. With V trimmed by 5 bases and J by 3 bases, 14 bases remained unmatched.

The gene calls are TRBV25-1 and TRBJ2-5, with D possibly matching TRBD1 (6 bases). V was pared by 1 base and J by 4 bases, with 19 bases between. Germline-derived CDR1 and CDR2 are MGHDK and SYGVNS. This CDR3 spans 17 amino acids. As DNA, the CDR3 is TGTGCCAGCAGTGAATCAGGGGTTCATGGGTCAAGAGAGACCCAGTACTTC. It specifies CASSESGVHGSRETQYF.

The V gene is TRBV9, the J gene TRBJ1-2; 10 bases align to TRBD1. The CDR3 totals 16 residues. Germline V gene data show CDR1 as SGDLS and CDR2 as YYNGEE. J gave up 2 bases and V 2 bases, and 6 bases lay outside the gene matches. CDR3 sequence reads: CASSVHRDRGNYGYTF. CDR3 in DNA: TGTGCCAGCAGCGTCCACCGGGACAGGGGAAACTATGGCTACACCTTC.

This chain uses TRBV27 with TRBJ2-3; the D gene is possibly TRBD2 (5 bases). CDR1 and CDR2 from the germline V gene are MNHEY and SMNVEV (reference sequence). The V end was cut by 1 base, the J end by 8 bases, with 7 bases between. CDR3 length: 12 amino acids. CDR3 coding DNA: TGTGCCAGCAGTTTATTAGAGGGTACGCAGTATTTT. Protein: CASSLLEGTQYF.

V is TRBV30 and J is TRBJ1-2; tentatively, D is TRBD1 (5 bases). This CDR3 is 12 amino acids long. V lost 6 bases, J lost 8 bases, and 16 bases lay in between. Germline V gene data show CDR1 as GTSNPN and CDR2 as SVGIG (reference sequence). This chain's CDR3 is CACPERGGGYTF. In nucleotides, the CDR3 is TGTGCCTGTCCAGAGAGGGGCGGGGGCTACACCTTC.

The chain combines TRBV29-1 with TRBJ1-1, with D possibly TRBD1 on 6 matching bases. This CDR3 has 14 residues. The germline V gene encodes CDR1 SQVTM and CDR2 ANQGSEA. V dropped 5 bases and J dropped 1 base, with 14 bases sitting between them. CDR3 sequence (DNA): TGCAGCGTTCGGAGGGGGGTCGCGAACACTGAAGCTTTCTTT. Amino acids: CSVRRGVANTEAFF.

In this sample, this clone turned up once. CDR3 sequence reads: CASSPSIGQGNTIYF. CDR3 DNA: TGTGCCAGCTCACCATCGATCGGACAGGGAAACACCATATATTTT. V is TRBV18 and J is TRBJ1-3; a possible D gene is TRBD1 (6 bases). Germline V CDR1 and CDR2: KGHSH, LQKENI. There are 15 residues in the CDR3. V gave up 2 bases and J gave up 4 bases, with 12 bases separating them.

The V gene is TRBV9, the J gene TRBJ1-4; D is unclear. The CDR3 has 17 residues. Germline V gene sequence: CDR1 SGDLS, CDR2 YYNGEE. V lost 0 bases and J 8 bases, leaving 20 bases between the germline ends. DNA of the CDR3: TGTGCCAGCAGCGTAGGAGTAGGAACTTCAGTGGGGGAAAAACTGTTTTTT. It yields the protein CASSVGVGTSVGEKLFF.

This chain joins TRBV30 and TRBJ1-3, with a tentative D call TRBD1 (6 bases). V lost 5 bases and J 0 bases, leaving 17 bases between the germline ends. This CDR3 has 16 residues. Germline V gene sequence: CDR1 GTSNPN, CDR2 SVGIG (reference sequence). The chain's CDR3 is CAWLDPTGLSGNTIYF. The DNA for the CDR3 is TGTGCCTGGCTAGACCCGACAGGCCTCTCTGGAAACACCATATATTTT. The full variable domain, rest sourced from reference TRBV30 and TRBJ1-3, is SQTIHQWPATLVQPVGSPLSLECTVEGTSNPNLYWYRQAAGRGLQLLFYSVGIGQISSEVPQNLSASRPQDRQFILSSKKLLLSDSGFYLCAWLDPTGLSGNTIYFGEGSWLTVV.

This rearrangement joins TRBV5-4 to TRBJ2-7, with 8 nucleotides matching TRBD2. The CDR3 contains 16 residues. Per the germline V gene, CDR1 is SGHNT and CDR2 is YYREEE (reference sequence). Trimming removed 4 bases from V and 6 bases from J; junction bases left unmatched: 15. CDR3 nucleotides: TGTGCCAGCAGCAGTCTTCCCAGCGGGAGCCTGCCCGAGCAGTACTTC. Translated: CASSSLPSGSLPEQYF.